These T cell receptor beta chains were read from a single sample in a study of regulatory T cells in long-lasting Graves disease. TCRdb called the multiplex PCR reads again in MiXCR, with one record for every CDR3 protein. The sample consists of 310,000 or so distinct CDR3 sequences, more than 20% of them appearing once. This sample comprised peripheral blood mononuclear cells (PBMCs), obtained when the disease was refractory, from a patient treated with antithyroid drugs. These receptor sequences come from a female donor with Graves disease. The CDR3 runs from the conserved cysteine through the conserved F or W. D genes are given only for firm matches. The size entry is marked missing in some rows and otherwise reads once, few, many or a size class.

clone size	D gene	V gene	J gene	CDR3 protein	CDR3 DNA
few	.	TRBV27	TRBJ2-7	CASTQGWGRGYEQYF	TGTGCCAGCACCCAAGGATGGGGGCGCGGATACGAGCAGTACTTC
few	.	TRBV7-2	TRBJ1-2	CASSFPGRGGYTF	TGTGCCAGCAGCTTCCCGGGGAGGGGTGGCTACACCTTC
.	.	TRBV30	TRBJ1-1	CAWIAGMNTEAFF	TGTGCCTGGATCGCAGGTATGAACACTGAAGCTTTCTTT
.	TRBD2	TRBV7-9	TRBJ2-5	CASRPPGDYQETQYF	TGTGCCAGCAGACCCCCCGGGGACTATCAAGAGACCCAGTACTTC
many	.	TRBV6-1	TRBJ1-1	CASSEWVSVDTEAFF	TGTGCCAGCAGTGAATGGGTGTCGGTAGACACTGAAGCTTTCTTT
.	TRBD1	TRBV9	TRBJ2-7	CASSPSQGAFEQYF	TGTGCCAGCTCACCATCTCAGGGGGCCTTCGAGCAGTACTTC
.	.	TRBV27	TRBJ2-2	CASSWGIAGASGELFF	TGTGCCAGCAGTTGGGGAATTGCGGGGGCGTCCGGGGAGCTGTTTTTT
few	TRBD2	TRBV20-1	TRBJ2-1	CSASKGTSGRGEQFF	TGCAGTGCTAGTAAAGGGACTAGCGGGAGAGGTGAGCAGTTCTTC
few	.	TRBV6-1	TRBJ1-1	CASSEFWGSTSLNTEAFF	TGTGCCAGCAGTGAATTCTGGGGTTCGACGTCCCTGAACACTGAAGCTTTCTTT
.	.	TRBV30	TRBJ2-7	CAWSVWVGEQYF	TGTGCCTGGAGTGTATGGGTTGGCGAGCAGTACTTC
.	TRBD1	TRBV7-2	TRBJ2-5	CASSLTHGQGKETQYF	TGTGCCAGCAGCTTGACGCACGGACAGGGAAAAGAGACCCAGTACTTC
few	.	TRBV7-3	TRBJ1-1	CASSSSDGTEAFF	TGTGCCAGCAGCTCCTCGGACGGAACTGAAGCTTTCTTT
few	TRBD1	TRBV28	TRBJ2-7	CASATGGFYEQYF	TGTGCCAGCGCTACAGGGGGCTTCTACGAGCAGTACTTC
few	.	TRBV6-2/TRBV6-3	TRBJ2-2	CASRPGAGELFF	TGTGCCAGCAGACCTGGAGCCGGGGAGCTGTTTTTT
few	TRBD2	TRBV20-1	TRBJ2-1	CSAFSGSYVDEQFF	TGCAGTGCGTTCAGCGGGAGCTATGTAGATGAGCAGTTCTTC
.	.	TRBV9	TRBJ2-7	CASSVDSLTYEQYF	TGTGCCAGCAGCGTAGACAGCCTCACCTACGAGCAGTACTTC
.	TRBD1	TRBV20-1	TRBJ2-7	CSAIDRESEQYF	TGCAGTGCAATCGACAGGGAGAGCGAGCAGTACTTC
many	.	TRBV28	TRBJ2-5	CASNLFAGQETQYF	TGTGCCAGCAACCTGTTTGCAGGACAAGAGACCCAGTACTTC
few	.	TRBV18	TRBJ1-5	CASSPGGGMSNQPQHF	TGTGCCAGCTCACCAGGGGGCGGCATGAGCAATCAGCCCCAGCATTTT
many	.	TRBV28	TRBJ1-5	CASSFVGNQPQHF	TGTGCCAGCAGTTTCGTAGGGAATCAGCCCCAGCATTTT
few	.	TRBV15	TRBJ1-5	CATSKSAGPNQPQHF	TGTGCCACCAGCAAGAGTGCCGGGCCCAATCAGCCCCAGCATTTT
.	TRBD1	TRBV20-1	TRBJ1-1	CSASGRTGGRTEAFF	TGCAGTGCTAGCGGGAGAACAGGGGGCCGGACTGAAGCTTTCTTT
.	.	TRBV20-1	TRBJ2-2	CSAATNRDKGTGELFF	TGCAGTGCTGCTACAAACAGGGATAAGGGGACCGGGGAGCTGTTTTTT
many	.	TRBV28	TRBJ1-5	CASIQGRGNQPQHF	TGTGCCAGCATCCAGGGGCGGGGGAATCAGCCCCAGCATTTT
many	.	TRBV2	TRBJ1-1	CASKRGASNTEAFF	TGTGCCAGCAAAAGAGGGGCCTCGAACACTGAAGCTTTCTTT
many	.	TRBV2	TRBJ1-2	CASNGEGPNYGYTF	TGTGCCAGCAATGGTGAGGGCCCTAACTATGGCTACACCTTC
few	.	TRBV13	TRBJ1-1	CASNLLQGTNTEAFF	TGTGCCAGCAACCTCCTACAGGGAACTAACACTGAAGCTTTCTTT
.	.	TRBV15	TRBJ2-5	CATSRAKGEAQYF	TGTGCCACCAGCAGAGCCAAGGGGGAGGCCCAGTACTTC
.	.	TRBV6-1	TRBJ2-7	CASETANPYEQYF	TGTGCCAGCGAGACAGCGAACCCCTACGAGCAGTACTTC
many	.	TRBV28	TRBJ2-7	CASSHSSYERYF	TGTGCCAGCAGTCACAGCTCCTACGAGCGGTACTTC
many	.	TRBV11-2	TRBJ2-6	CASSFVSSGANVLTF	TGTGCCAGCAGCTTCGTGAGCTCTGGGGCCAACGTCCTGACTTTC
.	.	TRBV6-5	TRBJ1-1	CASSYGRLEAFF	TGTGCCAGCAGTTATGGACGGCTTGAAGCTTTCTTT
.	TRBD1	TRBV9	TRBJ1-1	CASSVGQGFNTEAFF	TGTGCCAGCAGCGTTGGACAGGGGTTCAACACTGAAGCTTTCTTT
.	.	TRBV19	TRBJ1-2	CASSPQDGNYGYTF	TGTGCCAGTAGTCCCCAGGACGGTAACTATGGCTACACCTTC
.	.	TRBV7-2	TRBJ2-7	CASSSRDTPGEQYF	TGTGCCAGCAGCTCCCGGGACACCCCGGGAGAGCAGTACTTC
.	TRBD1	TRBV28	TRBJ2-5	CASSLQGRGWTQYF	TGTGCCAGCAGTCTACAGGGGAGAGGATGGACCCAGTACTTC
many	TRBD1	TRBV6-5	TRBJ1-2	CASSWGPGQGAYGYTF	TGTGCCAGCAGTTGGGGACCGGGACAGGGGGCCTATGGCTACACCTTC
few	TRBD2	TRBV28	TRBJ2-5	CASSGVREPETQYF	TGTGCCAGCAGTGGGGTGCGGGAGCCGGAGACCCAGTACTTC
many	TRBD1	TRBV28	TRBJ1-3	CASRFDRGSGNTIYF	TGTGCCAGCAGATTCGACAGGGGTTCTGGAAACACCATATATTTT
few	TRBD1	TRBV12-3/TRBV12-4	TRBJ2-4	CASSLSPDRVPHIQYF	TGTGCCAGCAGCCTCTCCCCGGACAGGGTTCCTCACATTCAGTACTTC
many	TRBD1	TRBV4-2	TRBJ1-2	CASSQGLTGGYGYTF	TGTGCCAGCAGCCAAGGCTTGACAGGGGGCTATGGCTACACCTTC
few	.	TRBV9	TRBJ2-5	CASSSGNHYQETQYF	TGTGCCAGCTCTTCGGGCAACCATTATCAAGAGACCCAGTACTTC